This entry lists 32 T cell receptor beta chains sequenced from one sample in a study of blood T cell repertoires in COVID-19. This table comes from immunoSEQ multiplex PCR, and its TCRdb copy is limited to in-frame clones, with some not included. The sample has 200,000 to 300,000 clones; over 65% are singletons. The sample taken for sequencing was peripheral blood. The receptors derive from a woman aged 80 or older with acute or convalescent COVID-19.

The rearrangement uses TRBV5-1 and TRBJ1-2; D perhaps matches TRBD1 (5 bases). Trimming cost V 1 base and J 8 bases, with 12 bases left between them. The CDR3 totals 13 residues. Germline loops: CDR1 SGHRS, CDR2 YFSETQ. The CDR3 DNA sequence: TGCGCCAGCAGCTTGACGGGGGAAGGGGGCTACACCTTC. It yields the protein CASSLTGEGGYTF. The whole variable domain, filled in from reference TRBV5-1 and TRBJ1-2, reads KAGVTQTPRYLIKTRGQQVTLSCSPISGHRSVSWYQQTPGQGLQFLFEYFSETQRNKGNFPGRFSGRQFSNSRSEMNVSTLELGDSALYLCASSLTGEGGYTFGSGTRLTVV.

This chain uses TRBV28 with TRBJ2-1; TRBD1 might be the D (6 bases). Germline loops: CDR1 MDHEN, CDR2 SYDVKM. CDR3 size: 13 residues. The V and J ends lost 4 bases and 4 bases respectively, with 8 bases between them. The CDR3 loop is CASSSGQYNEQFF. In nucleotides, the CDR3 is TGTGCCAGCAGTTCCGGACAGTACAATGAGCAGTTCTTC.

The rearrangement uses TRBV6-1 and TRBJ1-6, with a possible D match to TRBD1 (5 bases). Trimming cost V 0 bases and J 6 bases, with 9 bases left between them. The CDR3 contains 15 residues. Germline V gene data show CDR1 as MNHNS and CDR2 as SASEGT. In DNA, the CDR3 is TGTGCCAGCAGTGAAGCGGGGAGGGGTAATTCACCCCTCCACTTT. This gives the protein CASSEAGRGNSPLHF.

CDR3: CASSFGGNQETQYF. The CDR3 DNA sequence: TGCGCCAGCAGCTTTGGGGGGAACCAAGAGACCCAGTACTTC. This rearrangement joins TRBV5-1 to TRBJ2-5; tentative D call: TRBD2 (6 bases). Looked up from germline, CDR1 is SGHRS and CDR2 is YFSETQ. The CDR3 sequence is 14 residues long. The ends were cut back, 2 bases at V and 0 bases at J, with 8 bases in the middle.

The V call is TRBV10-3, the J call TRBJ1-6; 7 positions match TRBD1. There are 13 residues in the CDR3. The ends lost 9 bases at V and 7 bases at J; junction bases unmatched: 6. Germline CDR1 ENHRY, CDR2 SYGVKD. CDR3 in DNA: TGTGCCATACAGGGGAATGGAAATTCACCCCTCCACTTT. It encodes CAIQGNGNSPLHF.

In its sample, this clone was seen once. The rearrangement links TRBV5-6 to TRBJ2-5, with 8 nucleotides matching TRBD1. With V trimmed by 2 bases and J by 2 bases, 5 bases remained unmatched. There are 15 residues in the CDR3. Germline CDR1 SGHDT, CDR2 YYEEEE. The CDR3: CASSFIGDRQETQYF. The CDR3 DNA sequence: TGTGCCAGCAGCTTTATTGGGGACAGGCAAGAGACCCAGTACTTC.

This chain uses TRBV19 with TRBJ1-2; maybe TRBD1 (6 bases). This CDR3 is 13 amino acids long. V shed 5 bases and J shed 8 bases, with 15 bases lying between them. CDR1 is LNHDA, CDR2 SQIVND, per germline (reference sequence). The CDR3, as DNA: TGTGCCAGTAGTGGTAGACAGGTTGGCGGCTACACCTTC. Residues: CASSGRQVGGYTF.

This clone was observed at least ten times. This chain links TRBV7-9 with TRBJ1-1, with D possibly TRBD1 on 6 matching bases. This CDR3 has 15 residues. Germline V gene lookup returns CDR1 SEHNR and CDR2 FQNEAQ (reference sequence). The V end lost 1 base, the J end lost 1 base, and 10 bases lay between the germline ends. The CDR3 nucleotides read TGTGCCAGCAGCTTAGTTGGGACACAGAACACTGAAGCTTTCTTT. It encodes CASSLVGTQNTEAFF.

This clone was picked up a small number of times. The chain employs TRBV6-5 and TRBJ1-1, with 7 bases that match TRBD1. Losses at the gene ends were 6 bases for V and 7 bases for J; bases not matched to a gene: 2. Germline V gives CDR1 MNHEY, CDR2 SVGAGI. This CDR3 comprises 11 residues. CDR3 nucleotide sequence: TGTGCCAGCAGCGACAGGGTTGAAGCTTTCTTT. Its translation is CASSDRVEAFF.

V and J are TRBV19 and TRBJ1-1; 9 bases agree with TRBD1. Unmatched junction bases numbered 6, after V lost 5 bases and J lost 5 bases. The CDR3 totals 14 residues. The V gene's germline CDR1 is LNHDA and CDR2 SQIVND (reference sequence). The chain's CDR3 is CASSLQGAGTEAFF. CDR3 coding DNA: TGTGCCAGTAGTTTACAGGGGGCTGGAACTGAAGCTTTCTTT.

The J gene is TRBJ1-6, the V gene TRBV2; D may be TRBD1 (6 bases). Germline V gene sequence: CDR1 SNHLY, CDR2 FYNNEI. Trimming removed 7 bases at V and 2 bases at J, with 12 bases between. The CDR3 sequence is 15 residues long. The chain's CDR3 is CASTGQGTYNSPLHF. Written as DNA, the CDR3 is TGTGCCAGCACAGGTCAGGGGACCTATAATTCACCCCTCCACTTT. The full variable domain, rest sourced from reference TRBV2 and TRBJ1-6, is EPEVTQTPSHQVTQMGQEVILRCVPISNHLYFYWYRQILGQKVEFLVSFYNNEISEKSEIFDDQFSVERPDGSNFTLKIRSTKLEDSAMYFCASTGQGTYNSPLHFGNGTRLTVT.

The V call is TRBV10-3, the J call TRBJ2-7, with unresolved D. The germline V and J ends were trimmed by 2 bases and 4 bases, with 18 bases remaining between them. The CDR3 is 16 residues long. In germline, CDR1 is ENHRY, CDR2 SYGVKD. For the CDR3, the DNA is TGTGCCATCAGTGAGCACCGGTCTAATTCGAAGTACGAGCAGTACTTC. This codes for CAISEHRSNSKYEQYF.

V gene TRBV7-9 combines with J gene TRBJ1-3; no firm D call. Germline CDR1 reads SEHNR; CDR2 reads FQNEAQ (reference sequence). V gave up 7 bases and J gave up 4 bases, with 14 bases separating them. The CDR3 runs 14 residues. The CDR3: CASILPGRGNTIYF. In nucleotides, the CDR3 is TGTGCCAGCATCCTACCGGGGAGAGGAAACACCATATATTTT.

V is TRBV21-1 and J is TRBJ1-4; the D call TRBD1 from the table was never checked on the DNA. TRBV21-1 is described as a pseudogene. The CDR3 runs 17 residues. The CDR3 DNA reads as TGTGCCAGCAGCTACCTAACCGGGACAGCAACTAATGAAAAACTGTTTTTT. It yields the protein CASSYLTGTATNEKLFF.

About this clone: The identical CDR3 is also encoded by other nucleotide sequences in the sample. The chain employs TRBV5-6 and TRBJ1-3, with D possibly TRBD1 on 5 matching bases. V dropped 0 bases and J dropped 1 base, with 8 bases sitting between them. Per germline, CDR1 SGHDT and CDR2 YYEEEE. This CDR3 region has 15 residues. CDR3 sequence (DNA): TGTGCCAGCAGCTTGGGTTCAGGGTCTGGAAACACCATATATTTT. Translating gives CASSLGSGSGNTIYF.

The chain's CDR3 is CASNPQGNTYNEQFF. In DNA, the CDR3 is TGTGCCAGCAATCCACAGGGAAATACCTACAATGAGCAGTTCTTC. The chain links TRBV2 to TRBJ2-1, with D possibly being TRBD1 (6 bases). The CDR3 has 15 amino acids. V lost 7 bases, J lost 2 bases, and 15 bases lay in between. Looked up from germline, CDR1 is SNHLY and CDR2 is FYNNEI.

The V call is TRBV6-1, the J call TRBJ1-1, with D perhaps matching TRBD1 (5 bases). CDR1 and CDR2 from the germline V gene are MNHNS and SASEGT. This CDR3 contains 15 residues. Trimming cost V 1 base and J 6 bases, with 15 bases left between them. In DNA form, the CDR3 reads TGTGCCAGCAGTGAAGGGGGGGTTACGGCATCTGAAGCTTTCTTT. It is translated as CASSEGGVTASEAFF.

The chain recombines TRBV7-9 with TRBJ2-3; possible D gene TRBD2, 7 bases. The V and J ends lost 5 bases and 4 bases respectively, with 16 bases between them. This CDR3 contains 15 residues. The germline V gene encodes CDR1 SEHNR and CDR2 FQNEAQ (reference sequence). In DNA, the CDR3 is TGTGCCAGCAGCCCAAGGTGGGGGGGCGCAGATACGCAGTATTTT. As protein: CASSPRWGGADTQYF.

The rearrangement joins TRBV4-3 to TRBJ1-2; D is perhaps TRBD1 (5 bases). V dropped 0 bases and J dropped 0 bases, with 8 bases sitting between them. The germline gives CDR1 LGHNA, CDR2 YSLEER. The CDR3 runs 15 residues. This chain's CDR3 is CASSQETRANYGYTF. DNA for the CDR3: TGCGCCAGCAGCCAAGAAACCAGGGCTAACTATGGCTACACCTTC.

The chain combines TRBV27 with TRBJ1-6; D is unclear. Germline V gene sequence: CDR1 MNHEY, CDR2 SMNVEV (reference sequence). Between the trimmed V and J ends, which lost 2 bases and 8 bases, there was a span of 7 bases. The CDR3 extends over 13 amino acids. CDR3 in DNA: TGTGCCAGCAGTTTAAAAGAGGATTCACCCCTCCACTTT. It yields the protein CASSLKEDSPLHF.

The chain combines TRBV19 with TRBJ1-1; D might be TRBD1 (6 bases). Germline V CDR1 and CDR2: LNHDA, SQIVND (reference sequence). V was shortened by 3 bases and J by 5 bases, with 16 bases between the two germline ends. CDR3 length: 15 residues. CDR3 protein: CASSMVGATGTEAFF. The CDR3 nucleotides are TGTGCCAGTAGTATGGTGGGGGCGACGGGTACTGAAGCTTTCTTT.

This clone has more than one count but fewer than ten. The CDR3: CASSSQGGQGLLYTF. The CDR3 region has the DNA TGTGCCAGCAGCTCCCAGGGGGGACAGGGACTTCTCTACACCTTC. The gene calls are TRBV7-8 and TRBJ1-2, with 9 bases aligning to TRBD1. Germline values: CDR1 SGHVS, CDR2 FQNEAQ. The CDR3 contains 15 residues. The junction had 13 bases not matched to a gene; V was cut back by 4 bases and J by 10 bases.

The table lists this clone with a few counts. The chain links TRBV5-4 to TRBJ2-7; the match to TRBD2 covers 10 bases. V lost 0 bases to trimming and J lost 3 bases; unmatched junction nucleotides: 3. This CDR3 contains 15 residues. CDR1 is SGHNT, CDR2 YYREEE, per germline (reference sequence). The CDR3: CASSLGTSGHYEQYF. CDR3 sequence (DNA): TGTGCCAGCAGCTTGGGGACTAGCGGACACTACGAGCAGTACTTC.

V and J are TRBV11-2 and TRBJ2-3; TRBD2 might be the D (6 bases). Germline V gene sequence: CDR1 SGHAT, CDR2 FQNNGV. The CDR3 runs 16 residues. Trimming removed 5 bases from V and 1 base from J, with 16 bases in between. The CDR3 is CASSVWRWGGTDTQYF. The DNA for the CDR3 is TGTGCCAGCAGCGTGTGGAGGTGGGGGGGCACAGATACGCAGTATTTT. The whole variable domain, remainder taken from reference TRBV11-2 and TRBJ2-3, is EAGVAQSPRYKIIEKRQSVAFWCNPISGHATLYWYQQILGQGPKLLIQFQNNGVVDDSQLPKDRFSAERLKGVDSTLKIQPAKLEDSAVYLCASSVWRWGGTDTQYFGPGTRLTVL.

The chain is built from TRBV6-5 and TRBJ2-7; 8 bases are shared with TRBD1. Trimming took 6 bases from V and 3 from J; bases not matched to a gene: 4. CDR1 and CDR2 from the germline V gene are MNHEY and SVGAGI. This CDR3 has 13 amino acids. The CDR3 is CASRRGTGYEQYF. The CDR3 bases are TGTGCCAGCAGAAGGGGGACAGGCTACGAGCAGTACTTC.

This clone occurred a few times. The chain has TRBV2 and TRBJ1-5; TRBD1 is a possible D gene (5 bases). The germline V gene has CDR1 SNHLY and CDR2 FYNNEI. Deletions cut 4 bases from V and 0 bases from J, with 7 bases between. CDR3 size: 14 residues. The CDR3 loop reads CASSGTNSNQPQHF. CDR3 in DNA: TGTGCCAGCAGTGGGACAAATAGCAATCAGCCCCAGCATTTT.

This clone was seen a handful of times. This sequence joins TRBV5-1 and TRBJ1-1, with D possibly matching TRBD1 (6 bases). The germline V gene has CDR1 SGHRS and CDR2 YFSETQ. Trimming shortened V by 4 bases and J by 0 bases, and 10 bases separated the two germline ends. The CDR3 is 14 residues long. The CDR3 sequence: CASSPQGMNTEAFF. CDR3 sequence (DNA): TGCGCCAGCAGCCCCCAGGGGATGAACACTGAAGCTTTCTTT.

This chain joins TRBV15 and TRBJ2-1; 7 bases are shared with TRBD2. The V gene end was trimmed by 5 bases and the J gene end by 1 base; junction bases not matched to a gene: 5. In germline, CDR1 is LNHNV, CDR2 YYDKDF (reference sequence). This CDR3 comprises 15 residues. The CDR3 protein is CATSLLAESYNEQFF. The CDR3 DNA sequence: TGTGCCACCAGCCTCCTAGCGGAATCCTACAATGAGCAGTTCTTC.

This clone has only a few counts. The rearrangement joins TRBV15 to TRBJ1-2; D is possibly TRBD1 (5 bases). V was trimmed by 2 bases and J by 4 bases, leaving 14 bases between them. This CDR3 has 15 amino acids. CDR1 LNHNV and CDR2 YYDKDF come from the germline V gene (reference sequence). This CDR3 is CATSRSGGASYGYTF. The DNA of the CDR3 is TGTGCCACCAGCAGAAGTGGAGGGGCTTCCTATGGCTACACCTTC.

This clone occurred many times. V usage is TRBV7-9 and J usage is TRBJ2-7; D might be TRBD2 (5 bases). The germline gives CDR1 SEHNR, CDR2 FQNEAQ (reference sequence). The CDR3 spans 12 residues. Trimming pared 1 base from V and 7 bases from J, leaving 8 bases between. The chain's CDR3 is CASSLGLPEQYF. In DNA form, the CDR3 reads TGTGCCAGCAGCTTAGGACTACCAGAGCAGTACTTC.

This rearrangement joins TRBV15 to TRBJ1-4; the D is unclear. Trimming shortened V by 1 base and J by 2 bases, and 8 bases separated the two germline ends. CDR1 LNHNV and CDR2 YYDKDF come from the germline V gene (reference sequence). This CDR3 contains 15 residues. The CDR3 DNA follows: TGTGCCACCAGCAGAGGGGCAGGCACTAATGAAAAACTGTTTTTT. Amino acid sequence: CATSRGAGTNEKLFF.

This chain connects TRBV27 to TRBJ1-2; D remains unclear. V was clipped by 3 bases and J by 1 base, with 27 bases between them. The CDR3 loop spans 20 amino acids. Germline CDR1 reads MNHEY; CDR2 reads SMNVEV (reference sequence). In nucleotides, the CDR3 is TGTGCCAGCAGTTTCTTAAGAGGAAACCGAAAAATTTTAAATAACTATGGCTACACCTTC. Translation gives CASSFLRGNRKILNNYGYTF.